One and the same sample provided the 13 T cell receptor beta chains below, sequenced in a study of T cell responses to AZD1222 COVID-19 vaccine. Assay: immunoSEQ multiplex PCR; the TCRdb copy retains only in-frame clones and omits some. The sample contains roughly 100,000 clones, roughly 83% of which appear only once. This specimen consisted of peripheral blood, obtained on day 0 of AZD1222 vaccination. All receptors derive from an adult in good health.

CDR3 sequence: CASSLTGGDMDTQYF. The CDR3 coding sequence is TGCGCCAGCAGTTTGACAGGGGGCGATATGGATACGCAGTATTTT. This chain joins TRBV5-1 and TRBJ2-3, with 10 bases matching TRBD1. Trimming took 5 bases from V and 6 from J; bases not matched to a gene: 9. The CDR3 has 15 residues. In germline, CDR1 is SGHRS, CDR2 YFSETQ.

The chain links TRBV4-2 to TRBJ2-1, with 13 bases lining up with TRBD2. The junction had 5 bases not matched to a gene; V was cut back by 4 bases and J by 5 bases. Per the germline V gene, CDR1 is LGHNA and CDR2 is YNFKEQ. The CDR3 loop spans 16 amino acids. CDR3 nucleotide sequence: TGTGCCAGCAGCCTAGAACTAGCGGGGGGGAACAATGAGCAGTTCTTC. The encoded protein is CASSLELAGGNNEQFF.

The CDR3 spells CSVVLRGRAYEQYF. The CDR3 coding sequence is TGCAGCGTTGTTTTAAGGGGGAGGGCCTACGAGCAGTACTTC. The V gene is TRBV29-1, the J gene TRBJ2-7, with a possible D match to TRBD2 (7 bases). Germline-derived CDR1 and CDR2 are SQVTM and ANQGSEA. Trimming removed 4 bases from V and 2 bases from J, with 15 bases in between. The length of the CDR3 is 14 residues.

This clone appeared a single time. The rearrangement uses TRBV11-3 and TRBJ2-1; D is uncertain. This CDR3 comprises 13 residues. Germline V CDR1 and CDR2: SGHNT, YENEEA. Trimming removed 1 base from V and 5 bases from J, with 6 bases in between. DNA of the CDR3: TGTGCCAGCAGCTTAGTTTCGAACAATGAGCAGTTCTTC. Translating it yields CASSLVSNNEQFF. The full variable domain, completed using reference TRBV11-3 and TRBJ2-1, is EAGVVQSPRYKIIEKKQPVAFWCNPISGHNTLYWYLQNLGQGPELLIRYENEEAVDDSQLPKDRFSAERLKGVDSTLKIQPAELGDSAVYLCASSLVSNNEQFFGPGTRLTVL.

This clone was observed a handful of times. The rearrangement links TRBV28 to TRBJ2-4, with D perhaps TRBD1 (5 bases). Trimming stripped 3 bases from V and 5 bases from J, with 14 bases between. The CDR3 runs 15 residues. CDR1 and CDR2 from the germline V gene are MDHEN and SYDVKM. The CDR3 region is CASSLPTGLQNIQYF. The CDR3 DNA reads as TGTGCCAGCAGTTTGCCTACAGGCCTCCAAAACATTCAGTACTTC.

The chain employs TRBV10-3 and TRBJ2-7; no definite D call. The CDR3 runs 12 residues. Germline loops: CDR1 ENHRY, CDR2 SYGVKD. V was cut by 7 bases and J by 2 bases, with 9 bases left in between. For the CDR3, the DNA is TGTGCCATCACTGACGGTACCTACGAGCAGTACTTC. Its protein is CAITDGTYEQYF.

The sample holds one count of this clone. V and J are TRBV29-1 and TRBJ1-2; tentative D call: TRBD1 (5 bases). This CDR3 comprises 15 residues. Trimming left V 4 bases short and J 3 bases short, with 18 bases between. Germline CDR1 and CDR2: SQVTM and ANQGSEA. The chain's CDR3 is CSVARVDRLHYGYTF. CDR3 DNA: TGCAGCGTTGCCCGGGTCGACAGACTTCACTATGGCTACACCTTC. Variable domain in full (rest from reference TRBV29-1 and TRBJ1-2): SAVISQKPSRDICQRGTSLTIQCQVDSQVTMMFWYRQQPGQSLTLIATANQGSEATYESGFVIDKFPISRPNLTFSTLTVSNMSPEDSSIYLCSVARVDRLHYGYTFGSGTRLTVV.

With respect to this clone: Different DNA sequences within this sample yield the same CDR3. The V gene is TRBV7-2, the J gene TRBJ2-7; D remains ambiguous. Germline V lookup: CDR1 SGHTA, CDR2 FQGNSA. This CDR3 is built from 12 residues. V lost 1 base and J 6 bases, leaving 7 bases between the germline ends. CDR3 bases: TGTGCCAGCAGCTTAGAAGTTGGCGAGCAGTACTTC. This sequence encodes CASSLEVGEQYF.

The rearrangement joins TRBV5-6 to TRBJ1-4, with D perhaps TRBD1 (5 bases). The CDR3 consists of 16 residues. Trimming left V 5 bases short and J 10 bases short, with 24 bases between. The V gene's germline CDR1 is SGHDT and CDR2 YYEEEE. The CDR3 sequence: CASSKTRGAVNGKLFF. CDR3 nucleotides: TGTGCCAGCAGTAAGACCCGGGGCGCGGTCAACGGAAAACTGTTTTTT. Drawing the rest from reference TRBV5-6 and TRBJ1-4, the complete variable domain is DAGVTQSPTHLIKTRGQQVTLRCSPKSGHDTVSWYQQALGQGPQFIFQYYEEEERQRGNFPDRFSGHQFPNYSSELNVNALLLGDSALYLCASSKTRGAVNGKLFFGSGTQLSVL.

This clone was picked up a small number of times. This chain joins TRBV18 and TRBJ2-3; 7 nucleotides line up with TRBD2. This CDR3 region has 14 residues. The V segment lost 3 bases and the J segment 2 bases; nucleotides outside the gene matches: 2. The germline gives CDR1 KGHSH, CDR2 LQKENI. The CDR3 DNA follows: TGTGCCAGCTCACCCGGGGGGATCACAGATACGCAGTATTTT. Translation gives CASSPGGITDTQYF.

This chain links TRBV11-2 with TRBJ1-1; D might be TRBD1 (6 bases). Germline lookup yields CDR1 SGHAT and CDR2 FQNNGV. The CDR3 totals 12 residues. V was trimmed by 3 bases and J by 6 bases, leaving 8 bases between them. The CDR3, as DNA: TGTGCCAGCAGCTTTAGGGGGGCTGAAGCTTTCTTT. Translating gives CASSFRGAEAFF.

The rearrangement joins TRBV29-1 to TRBJ2-3; the D is unclear. V shed 4 bases and J shed 0 bases, with 8 bases lying between them. Germline lookup yields CDR1 SQVTM and CDR2 ANQGSEA. The CDR3 extends over 13 amino acids. The DNA of the CDR3 is TGCAGCGTTGCTCGAATCAGCACAGATACGCAGTATTTT. Amino acids: CSVARISTDTQYF.

The chain uses TRBV12-5 and TRBJ1-1; unclear D gene. The germline V gene has CDR1 LGHNT and CDR2 FRNRAP. Trimming cost V 7 bases and J 9 bases, with 18 bases left between them. This CDR3 is built from 13 residues. CDR3: CASALLPATKAFF. In DNA, the CDR3 is TGTGCTAGTGCCCTATTACCGGCTACGAAAGCTTTCTTT.